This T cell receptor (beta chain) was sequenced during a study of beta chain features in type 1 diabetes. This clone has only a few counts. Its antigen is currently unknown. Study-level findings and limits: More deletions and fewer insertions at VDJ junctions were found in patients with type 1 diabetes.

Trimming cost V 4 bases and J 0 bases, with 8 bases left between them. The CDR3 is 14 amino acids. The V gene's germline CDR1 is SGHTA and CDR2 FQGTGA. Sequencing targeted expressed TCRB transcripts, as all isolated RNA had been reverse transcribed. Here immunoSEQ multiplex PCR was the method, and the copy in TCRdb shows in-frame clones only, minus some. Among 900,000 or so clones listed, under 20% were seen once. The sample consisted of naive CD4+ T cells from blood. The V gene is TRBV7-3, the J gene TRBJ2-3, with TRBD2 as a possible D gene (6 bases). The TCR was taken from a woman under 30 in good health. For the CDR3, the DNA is TGTGCCAGCAGCTCTAGCGCTAGCACAGATACGCAGTATTTT. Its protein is CASSSSASTDTQYF.